This T cell receptor beta chain was recovered during a study of T cell changes during pregnancy in multiple sclerosis. Germline lookup yields CDR1 SGHRS and CDR2 YFSETQ. The CDR3 consists of 12 residues. The V end lost 2 bases, the J end lost 10 bases, and 12 bases lay between the germline ends. Measured with immunoSEQ multiplex PCR; TCRdb has only the in-frame clones, and not every one. Counted here are approximately 64,000 clones, roughly 91% occurring once; the ten biggest clones make up more than 2%. This clone was counted a few times. Here the sequenced sample was peripheral blood, taken in the second trimester of pregnancy. This receptor was identified in a female donor in good health, enrolled as a control in a pregnancy study. The genes are TRBV5-1 and TRBJ1-1, with D tentatively TRBD1 (6 bases). The CDR3 nucleotides are TGCGCCAGCAGCTTAGGGGACAAGAGAGCTTTCTTT. It specifies CASSLGDKRAFF.